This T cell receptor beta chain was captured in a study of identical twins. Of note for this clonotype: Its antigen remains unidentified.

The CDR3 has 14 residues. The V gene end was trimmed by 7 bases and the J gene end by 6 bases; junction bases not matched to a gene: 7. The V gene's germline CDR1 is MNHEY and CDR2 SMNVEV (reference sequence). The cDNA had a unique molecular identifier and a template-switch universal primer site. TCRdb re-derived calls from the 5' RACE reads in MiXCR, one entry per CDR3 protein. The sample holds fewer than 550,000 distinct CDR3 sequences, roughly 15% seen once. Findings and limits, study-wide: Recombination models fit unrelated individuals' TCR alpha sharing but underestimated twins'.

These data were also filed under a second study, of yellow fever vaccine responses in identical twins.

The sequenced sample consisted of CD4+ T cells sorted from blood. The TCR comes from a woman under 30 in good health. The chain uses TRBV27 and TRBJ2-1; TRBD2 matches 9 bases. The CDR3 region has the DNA TGTGCCAGCAACTTGGCGGGAGGGCCCAATGAGCAGTTCTTC. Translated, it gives CASNLAGGPNEQFF.